This entry describes one TCR beta chain. Antigen specificity is unknown. TCR beta libraries were prepared from cDNA with unique molecular identifiers. Each CDR3 protein is one row after TCRdb ran MiXCR on the PCR reads. This table holds 450,000 to 650,000 distinct CDR3 sequences, around 44% found once. This entry belongs to a study of post-analysis software for immune sequencing data. Study observations and caveats: Included in a set of five TRBV segments more frequent in patients than controls were TRBV5-6, TRBV5-1 and TRBV20-1.

The CDR3 covers 16 residues. Germline values: CDR1 SGHKS, CDR2 YYEKEE (reference sequence). V shed 4 bases, J shed 0 bases, and the junction held 6 bases outside the gene matches. The sequenced material came from blood. This rearrangement joins TRBV5-5 to TRBJ2-7; TRBD2 matches 11 bases. The source of this sequence is a girl aged 5-17 years with multiple sclerosis. The CDR3 spells CASSVGLAVISYEQYF. The CDR3, as DNA: TGTGCCAGCAGCGTGGGACTAGCGGTAATCTCCTACGAGCAGTACTTC.